The 22 T cell receptor beta chains below come from one sample, sequenced in a study of blood T cell repertoires in COVID-19. TCRdb's copy holds only in-frame clones and misses some; the assay was immunoSEQ multiplex PCR. The sample includes 250,000 to 300,000 clones, 75% to 90% seen only once; the top ten take about 2.1%. What was sequenced was peripheral blood. The source of these receptors is a man under 40 with active or convalescent COVID-19.

V usage is TRBV4-1 and J usage is TRBJ2-5; D uncertain. Germline CDR1 MGHRA, CDR2 YSYEKL. This CDR3 is built from 14 residues. V was shortened by 0 bases and J by 4 bases, with 9 bases between the two germline ends. CDR3: CASSQDDARETQYF. The CDR3 nucleotides are TGCGCCAGCAGCCAAGATGATGCCAGAGAGACCCAGTACTTC.

The chain couples TRBV6-5 to TRBJ2-1, with TRBD1 identical over 9 bases. The CDR3 contains 13 residues. V dropped 10 bases and J dropped 5; count of bases not matched to a gene: 6. Germline V gives CDR1 MNHEY, CDR2 SVGAGI. In nucleotides, the CDR3 is TGTGCCACCCACAGGGGGCGAGACAATGAGCAGTTCTTC. Translating gives CATHRGRDNEQFF.

The V gene is TRBV7-7, the J gene TRBJ2-7, with a weak D call TRBD1 (6 bases). CDR3 length: 13 residues. Trimming cost V 5 bases and J 4 bases, with 12 bases left between them. Germline values: CDR1 SSHAT, CDR2 FNYEAQ (reference sequence). The CDR3 nucleotides read TGTGCCAGCAGCCTTCAGACAGGTTACGAGCAGTACTTC. It encodes CASSLQTGYEQYF.

This chain links TRBV18 with TRBJ2-3, with D uncertain. The CDR3 loop spans 11 amino acids. V gave up 6 bases and J gave up 3 bases, with 4 bases separating them. The germline gives CDR1 KGHSH, CDR2 LQKENI. The CDR3 bases are TGTGCCAGCTCCCTGACAGATACGCAGTATTTT. Translation gives CASSLTDTQYF.

The rearrangement links TRBV29-1 to TRBJ2-1; D remains unclear. V lost 5 bases and J lost 3, with 17 bases in between. CDR3 size: 15 residues. In germline, CDR1 is SQVTM, CDR2 ANQGSEA. CDR3 region: CSVKAGLPDYNEQFF. As DNA, the CDR3 is TGCAGCGTTAAGGCAGGCCTTCCTGACTACAATGAGCAGTTCTTC.

This chain uses TRBV9 with TRBJ1-3; TRBD1 might be the D (6 bases). The CDR3 runs to 17 residues. V was pared by 4 bases and J by 4 bases, with 21 bases between. Per germline, CDR1 SGDLS and CDR2 YYNGEE. The DNA for the CDR3 is TGTGCCAGCAGCCCCGCACGGGGGGGGGCGACAGGAAACACCATATATTTT. Translating gives CASSPARGGATGNTIYF.

V is TRBV9 and J is TRBJ2-1; 7 nucleotides line up with TRBD1. Per germline, CDR1 SGDLS and CDR2 YYNGEE. The CDR3 totals 15 residues. V lost 3 bases and J lost 4; bases outside the gene matches: 7. The CDR3: CASSDTGDVYNEQFF. In DNA, the CDR3 is TGTGCCAGCAGCGACACAGGGGACGTATACAATGAGCAGTTCTTC.

The chain has TRBV11-2 and TRBJ2-1; 11 bases fit TRBD2. The germline V gene encodes CDR1 SGHAT and CDR2 FQNNGV. The CDR3 runs 19 residues. V shed 5 bases, J shed 7 bases, and the junction held 19 bases outside the gene matches. The CDR3 region has the DNA TGTGCCAGCAGCCCAGCCCTTAAGCTACTAGCGGGGGCTCGGAATGAGCAGTTCTTC. As protein: CASSPALKLLAGARNEQFF.

This chain uses TRBV5-8 with TRBJ2-7; D is ambiguous. The CDR3 runs to 14 residues. Between the trimmed V and J ends, which lost 2 bases and 6 bases, there was a span of 15 bases. Germline CDR1 and CDR2: SGHTS and YDEGEE. CDR3 sequence: CASSLSNLRSEQYF. CDR3 bases: TGTGCCAGCAGCTTATCCAACTTGAGGAGCGAGCAGTACTTC.

The chain carries TRBV9 and TRBJ1-2, with D maybe TRBD1 (5 bases). CDR1 and CDR2 (germline): SGDLS, YYNGEE. The CDR3 sequence is 14 residues long. V was cut by 6 bases and J by 2 bases, with 14 bases left in between. CDR3 loop: CASTVSTGNYGYTF. In DNA, the CDR3 is TGTGCCAGCACCGTCTCAACAGGCAACTATGGCTACACCTTC.

The V call is TRBV7-2, the J call TRBJ1-2; possibly TRBD1 for D (6 bases). Between the trimmed V and J ends, which lost 4 bases and 6 bases, there was a span of 12 bases. Germline loops: CDR1 SGHTA, CDR2 FQGNSA. The CDR3 totals 13 residues. The CDR3, as DNA: TGTGCCAGCAGCTCTTACAGGGCGGATGGCTACACCTTC. Translating it yields CASSSYRADGYTF.

The J gene is TRBJ2-3, the V gene TRBV29-1; D perhaps matches TRBD2 (5 bases). V shed 6 bases and J shed 3 bases, with 13 bases lying between them. There are 13 residues in the CDR3. CDR1 SQVTM and CDR2 ANQGSEA come from the germline V gene. The CDR3 bases are TGCAGCGTCGCGAATACGGGGACAGATACGCAGTATTTT. Its translation: CSVANTGTDTQYF.

The rearrangement joins TRBV11-2 to TRBJ2-7; D call uncertain. Between the trimmed V and J ends, which lost 3 bases and 0 bases, there was a span of 6 bases. This CDR3 spans 13 amino acids. In germline, CDR1 is SGHAT, CDR2 FQNNGV. CDR3 sequence reads: CASSLGISYEQYF. CDR3 nucleotide sequence: TGTGCCAGCAGCTTGGGCATCTCCTACGAGCAGTACTTC.

Turning to this clone: One end of the junction does not line up with germline, which may come from a read error. The chain links TRBV18 to TRBJ1-2; D is possibly TRBD1 (5 bases). This CDR3 is built from 15 residues. In germline, CDR1 is KGHSH, CDR2 LQKENI. The CDR3 region has the DNA TGTGCCAGCTCATCACCCCGGGAGGGGAAGTATGGCTACACCTTC. It is translated as CASSSPREGKYGYTF. The full variable domain, in which reference TRBV18 and TRBJ1-2 provide the parts outside the CDR3, is NAGVMQNPRHLVRRRGQEARLRCSPMKGHSHVYWYRQLPEEGLKFMVYLQKENIIDESGMPKERFSAEFPKEGPSILRIQQVVRGDSAAYFCASSSPREGKYGYTFGSGTRLTVV.

The chain joins TRBV7-2 to TRBJ1-5; 7 bases are a match to TRBD1. The germline V gene encodes CDR1 SGHTA and CDR2 FQGNSA. The CDR3 totals 15 residues. V shed 3 bases, J shed 3 bases, and the junction held 5 bases outside the gene matches. The CDR3 reads CASSFGQVVNQPQHF. The CDR3, as DNA: TGTGCCAGCAGCTTTGGACAGGTCGTCAATCAGCCCCAGCATTTT.

The chain joins TRBV5-4 to TRBJ1-5; D might be TRBD1 (5 bases). The CDR3 is made up of 13 amino acids. CDR1 is SGHNT and CDR2 is YYREEE in the germline V gene (reference sequence). Trimming shortened V by 4 bases and J by 7 bases, and 12 bases separated the two germline ends. In nucleotides, the CDR3 is TGTGCCAGCAGCCCGGGGGTGGGACAGCCCCAGCATTTT. Translation: CASSPGVGQPQHF. The full variable domain, rest sourced from reference TRBV5-4 and TRBJ1-5, is ETGVTQSPTHLIKTRGQQVTLRCSSQSGHNTVSWYQQALGQGPQFIFQYYREEENGRGNFPPRFSGLQFPNYSSELNVNALELDDSALYLCASSPGVGQPQHFGDGTRLSIL.

This clone was recorded only once. The gene calls are TRBV7-8 and TRBJ1-1; D not resolved. CDR1 SGHVS and CDR2 FQNEAQ come from the germline V gene. The CDR3 totals 12 residues. The V gene lost 5 bases and the J gene lost 4 bases, with 8 bases spanning the gap. CDR3 amino acids: CASSETSTEAFF. In nucleotides, the CDR3 is TGTGCCAGCAGCGAAACATCCACTGAAGCTTTCTTT.

This chain uses TRBV18 with TRBJ2-7; TRBD1 is a possible D gene (7 bases). Germline CDR1 KGHSH, CDR2 LQKENI. V was trimmed by 4 bases and J by 1 base, leaving 20 bases between them. The CDR3 sequence is 17 residues long. CDR3 region: CASSRNGVSGGSYEQYF. CDR3 coding DNA: TGTGCCAGCTCACGCAACGGGGTGTCAGGGGGGTCCTACGAGCAGTACTTC.

This clone turned up a few times. The chain has TRBV9 and TRBJ2-2; D possibly corresponds to TRBD1 (5 bases). Germline values: CDR1 SGDLS, CDR2 YYNGEE. The CDR3 covers 15 residues. The germline V and J ends were trimmed by 3 bases and 7 bases, with 16 bases remaining between them. The DNA for the CDR3 is TGTGCCAGCAGCGGCTCCCAGGGCCGGGTCGGGGAGCTGTTTTTT. This sequence encodes CASSGSQGRVGELFF.

J is TRBJ1-4 and V is TRBV6-1; D call uncertain. CDR1 is MNHNS, CDR2 SASEGT, per germline. This CDR3 has 15 residues. The V end lost 1 base, the J end lost 0 bases, and 6 bases lay between the germline ends. The CDR3 nucleotides read TGTGCCAGCAGTGAAGACAGACCAACTAATGAAAAACTGTTTTTT. Its translation is CASSEDRPTNEKLFF.

This chain connects TRBV2 to TRBJ1-5; a possible D gene is TRBD1 (5 bases). The CDR3 is 13 amino acids. The germline V gene has CDR1 SNHLY and CDR2 FYNNEI. Trimming pared 4 bases from V and 6 bases from J, leaving 10 bases between. The CDR3 is CASSAGSVQPQHF. In nucleotides, the CDR3 is TGTGCCAGCAGTGCAGGGTCCGTTCAGCCCCAGCATTTT.

The gene calls are TRBV30 and TRBJ1-2; possible D gene TRBD1, 5 bases. Germline V gene lookup returns CDR1 GTSNPN and CDR2 SVGIG (reference sequence). The CDR3 spans 14 residues. V lost 2 bases, J lost 8 bases, and 18 bases lay in between. The CDR3 DNA reads TGTGCCTGGAGTACTATCTCGGAGGGGTCCGGCTACACCTTC. Its protein product is CAWSTISEGSGYTF.